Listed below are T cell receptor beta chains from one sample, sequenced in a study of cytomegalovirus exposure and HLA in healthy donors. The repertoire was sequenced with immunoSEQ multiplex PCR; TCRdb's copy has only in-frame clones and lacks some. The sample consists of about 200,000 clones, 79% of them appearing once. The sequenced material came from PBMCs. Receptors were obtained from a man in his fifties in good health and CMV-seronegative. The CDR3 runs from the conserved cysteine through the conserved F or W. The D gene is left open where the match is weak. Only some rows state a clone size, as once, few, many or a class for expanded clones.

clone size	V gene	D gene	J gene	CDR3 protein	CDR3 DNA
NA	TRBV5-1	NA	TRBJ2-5	CASSRGPGLQETQYF	TGCGCCAGCAGCCGAGGACCGGGACTGCAAGAGACCCAGTACTTC
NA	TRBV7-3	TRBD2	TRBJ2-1	CASSPGGGLRHNEQFF	TGTGCCAGCAGCCCGGGGGGGGGATTAAGGCACAATGAGCAGTTCTTC
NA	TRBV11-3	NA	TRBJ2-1	CASSARGNEQFF	TGTGCCAGCAGCGCTAGAGGGAATGAGCAGTTCTTC
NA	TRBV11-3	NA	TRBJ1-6	CASSLPAGHNSPLHF	TGTGCCAGCAGCCTCCCGGCAGGCCATAATTCACCCCTCCACTTT
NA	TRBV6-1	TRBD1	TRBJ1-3	CASRTGDSGNTIYF	TGTGCCAGCAGGACAGGGGACTCTGGAAACACCATATATTTT
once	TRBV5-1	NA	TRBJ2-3	CASSFTGITDTQYF	TGCGCCAGCAGCTTCACAGGGATAACAGATACGCAGTATTTT
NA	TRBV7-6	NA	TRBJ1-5	CASSLEGGHSQPQHF	TGTGCCAGCAGCTTAGAGGGGGGGCATAGTCAGCCCCAGCATTTT
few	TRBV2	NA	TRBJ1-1	CASIVRVNTEAFF	TGTGCCAGCATAGTCAGGGTGAACACTGAAGCTTTCTTT
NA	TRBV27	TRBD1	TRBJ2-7	CASSLSETGYEQYF	TGTGCCAGCAGTTTATCCGAGACAGGGTACGAGCAGTACTTC
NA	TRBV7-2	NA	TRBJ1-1	CASSLVADRLTEAFF	TGTGCCAGCAGCTTAGTTGCAGACAGATTAACTGAAGCTTTCTTT
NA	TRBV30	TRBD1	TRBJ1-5	CAWSHSPQGAGQPQHF	TGTGCCTGGAGTCACTCCCCACAGGGGGCTGGTCAGCCCCAGCATTTT
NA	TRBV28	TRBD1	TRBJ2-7	CASSLQGATYEQYF	TGTGCCAGCAGTTTACAGGGGGCCACCTACGAGCAGTACTTC
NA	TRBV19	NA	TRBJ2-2	CATSRFFTGELFF	TGTGCCACCTCCCGGTTTTTCACCGGGGAGCTGTTTTTT